The clone carrying this T cell receptor beta chain was counted many times. Its antigen remains unknown. The CDR3 sequence is 13 residues long. Germline lookup yields CDR1 LGHDT and CDR2 YNNKEL (reference sequence). With 1 base removed from V and 15 bases from J, the gap between germline ends came to 16 bases. The source of the sample is a study of T-cell reconstitution after alpha-beta-depleted transplantation in children. Study-wide results and caveats: In some patients, recipient T cells and intrathymic progenitors surviving conditioning explained high day-60 diversity. A year had passed since transplant, and T-cell counts and diversity by then came mostly from newly produced T cells. As was reported, about two months after transplant, alpha-beta T cells came from several hundred expanded graft clones.

Researchers prepared the TCRbeta library using unique molecular identifiers, the study reports. Each CDR3 protein gets one entry after TCRdb re-called the PCR reads with MiXCR. This table has some 80,000 distinct CDR3 sequences, around a sixth appearing once. The gene calls are TRBV3-1 and TRBJ2-1; D not resolved. This TCR derives from a male patient under 10 years old who had a stem cell transplant for acute lymphoblastic leukemia, so the T cells may come from the graft donor. The starting material was PBMCs, mostly from graft donor cells, obtained 360 days after TCRalphabeta/CD19-depleted stem cell transplant. The CDR3 spells CASSQASIRRRFF. CDR3 in DNA: TGTGCCAGCAGCCAAGCTTCCATCCGGCGCCGGTTCTTC.